This is a list of T cell receptor beta chains from one sample in a study of blood T cell repertoires in COVID-19. Libraries were prepared by immunoSEQ multiplex PCR; TCRdb keeps only in-frame clonotypes and omits some of them. The sample holds 400,000 to 450,000 clones, around 86% seen once. The sequencing sample was made of peripheral blood. The receptors were gathered from a woman under 40 with active or convalescent COVID-19. CDR3s include the opening cysteine and the closing phenylalanine or tryptophan. A row's size may be missing; if present it is once, few, many or a size class.

j_call: TRBJ2-7; clone_size: -; v_call: TRBV2; cdr3_aa: CASSLTSGVSYEQYF
j_call: TRBJ1-6; clone_size: -; v_call: TRBV3-1/TRBV3-2; cdr3_aa: CASSQGRSGTGTFTLHF
j_call: TRBJ2-7; clone_size: -; v_call: TRBV6-5; cdr3_aa: CASRSRVYEQYF
j_call: TRBJ1-4; clone_size: -; v_call: TRBV4-2; cdr3_aa: CASSQDLGGTGSGKLFF
j_call: TRBJ1-6; clone_size: -; v_call: TRBV7-9; cdr3_aa: CASSLGREGSPLHF
j_call: TRBJ1-4; clone_size: -; v_call: TRBV4-1; cdr3_aa: CASSQDTVPEKLFF
j_call: TRBJ2-1; clone_size: -; v_call: TRBV5-4; cdr3_aa: CASSSSGGGSFNEQFF
j_call: TRBJ2-7; clone_size: -; v_call: TRBV4-1; cdr3_aa: CASSQPSSGNAYEQYF
j_call: TRBJ1-1; clone_size: -; v_call: TRBV7-9; cdr3_aa: CASRSTGLEQTYTEAFF
j_call: TRBJ2-7; clone_size: -; v_call: TRBV6-5; cdr3_aa: CASSQYRDSSYEQYF
j_call: TRBJ2-2; clone_size: -; v_call: TRBV10-3; cdr3_aa: CATSSLTNTGELFF
j_call: TRBJ2-7; clone_size: -; v_call: TRBV4-2; cdr3_aa: CASSLLAGGPHEQYF
j_call: TRBJ1-1; clone_size: once; v_call: TRBV5-8; cdr3_aa: CASSVTGGGFTEAFF
j_call: TRBJ2-2; clone_size: -; v_call: TRBV18; cdr3_aa: CASSPPSQGNTGELFF
j_call: TRBJ2-3; clone_size: -; v_call: TRBV7-6; cdr3_aa: CASSLVGLADTDTQYF
j_call: TRBJ1-6; clone_size: few; v_call: TRBV19; cdr3_aa: CASSSGTGVVSSPLHF
j_call: TRBJ2-2; clone_size: -; v_call: TRBV6-5; cdr3_aa: CASSSSGGRDTGELFF
j_call: TRBJ1-3; clone_size: few; v_call: TRBV7-8; cdr3_aa: CASSLDGGGNTIYF
j_call: TRBJ2-7; clone_size: -; v_call: TRBV4-2; cdr3_aa: CASSQGGDSYEQYF
j_call: TRBJ2-7; clone_size: -; v_call: TRBV5-1; cdr3_aa: CASTPGTGFSYEQYF
j_call: TRBJ1-2; clone_size: few; v_call: TRBV29-1; cdr3_aa: CSGGGSNYGYTF
j_call: TRBJ1-1; clone_size: -; v_call: TRBV6-5; cdr3_aa: CATTGGVRTEAFF
j_call: TRBJ2-7; clone_size: -; v_call: TRBV27; cdr3_aa: CASSSSGIGYEQYF
j_call: TRBJ1-2; clone_size: -; v_call: TRBV3-1/TRBV3-2; cdr3_aa: CASSQDFFGSNYGYTF
j_call: TRBJ1-2; clone_size: -; v_call: TRBV6-5; cdr3_aa: CASSFDRGTHGYTF
j_call: TRBJ1-2; clone_size: -; v_call: TRBV3-1/TRBV3-2; cdr3_aa: CASSQDLYSQGNYGYTF
j_call: TRBJ1-1; clone_size: -; v_call: TRBV19; cdr3_aa: CASSGDSANTEAFF
j_call: TRBJ2-2; clone_size: -; v_call: TRBV7-9; cdr3_aa: CASSWGQVDTGELFF
j_call: TRBJ2-6; clone_size: once; v_call: TRBV7-9; cdr3_aa: CASTPPGTGCSGANVLTF
j_call: TRBJ2-5; clone_size: -; v_call: TRBV10-3; cdr3_aa: CATQQGGLGETQYF
j_call: TRBJ1-2; clone_size: -; v_call: TRBV29-1; cdr3_aa: CSVEFGAQSRGLGYGYTF